This T cell receptor (beta chain) was retrieved from a study of T cells expressing NK-cell markers. Looking at the study overall: Repertoires of TCR beta were obtained from T cells sorted as CD3+CD56+NKG2C+, CD3+CD56+NKG2C- and CD3+CD56-NKG2C+. Study-wide findings and caveats: The share of CD8+ T cells held by dominant NKG2C+ clonotypes was about 1.0-7.5% in roughly 6 donors.

For this clonotype: Its target is not known.

Template switching by 5'RACE with UMIs generated the TCR beta cDNA. TCRdb re-analyzed the 5' RACE reads; it lists each CDR3 protein once, without DNA. Its clone listing holds 150,000 to 160,000 distinct CDR3 sequences. Germline-derived CDR1 and CDR2 are GTSNPN and SVGIG (reference sequence). The CDR3 covers 13 residues. The material sequenced was blood T cells: a sorted CD56 or NKG2C T cell subset, CD4+ or CD8+ T cells, or bulk PBMC T cells (not recorded which). This TCR was sampled from a woman aged 45-59 years in good health. The chain links TRBV30 to TRBJ1-1; the TRBD1 assignment by TCRdb is unverifiable without DNA. CDR3 loop: CAWSWTGRPEAFF.